The source of this TCR beta chain is a study of identical twins. TCRdb fed the 5' RACE reads into MiXCR, producing one record per CDR3 protein. The table has about 340,000 distinct CDR3 sequences, approximately 13% seen once. Germline V CDR1 and CDR2: MNHEY, SMNVEV (reference sequence). Deletions cut 2 bases from V and 1 base from J, with 21 bases between. The CDR3 totals 19 residues. These records were also assigned to another study, of yellow fever vaccine responses in identical twins.

Sequenced sample: CD8+ T cells sorted from blood. The rearrangement links TRBV27 to TRBJ2-1; D is perhaps TRBD2 (5 bases). The sequence was collected from a woman aged 18-29 years in good health. The chain's CDR3 is CASSLISGEGGLSYNEQFF. The CDR3 DNA reads TGTGCCAGCAGTTTAATATCGGGTGAAGGCGGGCTTTCCTACAATGAGCAGTTCTTC.